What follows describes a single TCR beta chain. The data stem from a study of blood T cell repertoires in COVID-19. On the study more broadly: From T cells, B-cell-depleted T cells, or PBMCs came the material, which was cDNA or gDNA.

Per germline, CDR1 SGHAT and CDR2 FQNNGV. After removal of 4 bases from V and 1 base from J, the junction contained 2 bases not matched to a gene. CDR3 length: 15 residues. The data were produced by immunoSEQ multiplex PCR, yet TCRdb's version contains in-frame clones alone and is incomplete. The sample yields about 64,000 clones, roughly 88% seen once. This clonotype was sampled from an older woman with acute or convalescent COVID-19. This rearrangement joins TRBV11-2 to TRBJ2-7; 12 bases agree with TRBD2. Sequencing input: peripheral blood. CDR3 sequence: CASSSSGGASYEQYF. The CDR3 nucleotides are TGTGCCAGCAGCTCTAGCGGGGGGGCGTCCTACGAGCAGTACTTC.